Following are 25 T cell receptor beta chains from one sample sequenced in a study of EBV T-cell therapy then PD-1 blockade in nasopharyngeal carcinoma. Assay: immunoSEQ multiplex PCR; the TCRdb copy retains only in-frame clones and omits some. The sample consists of about 17,000 clones, over 70% of them appearing once. These TCRs are of unknown antigen specificity. Treatment: AdE1-LMPpoly-expanded autologous EBV-specific T-cell therapy followed by anti-PD-1 nivolumab. The sequencing here drew on CD8+ T cells from blood, taken at day 0 from a patient whose treatment included autologous EBV-specific T cells and nivolumab. These receptors came from a man between 40 and 49 years old with nasopharyngeal carcinoma.

CDR3 coding DNA: TGTGCCAGCAGCGTAGCGGGGTACGCTGGAAACACCATATATTTT. The encoded protein is CASSVAGYAGNTIYF. V is TRBV9 and J is TRBJ1-3; no clear D gene. The CDR3 spans 15 residues. CDR1 SGDLS and CDR2 YYNGEE come from the germline V gene. The germline V and J ends were trimmed by 0 bases and 2 bases, with 9 bases remaining between them.

The rearrangement links TRBV24-1 to TRBJ2-2, with 12 bases fitting TRBD2. CDR3 length: 18 residues. Germline trimming cut 3 bases from V and 6 bases from J; bases unmatched to any gene: 10. Germline values: CDR1 KGHDR, CDR2 SFDVKD. The CDR3 DNA reads as TGTGCCACCAGTGATACCGCTCCTAGCGGGGGGGCCGCCGGGGAGCTGTTTTTT. This gives the protein CATSDTAPSGGAAGELFF.

V is TRBV7-6 and J is TRBJ2-7; D gene ambiguous. CDR3 length equals 13 residues. CDR1 is SGHVS and CDR2 is FNYEAQ in the germline V gene. Trimming removed 1 base from V and 3 bases from J, with 7 bases in between. Here the CDR3 DNA reads TGTGCCAGCAGCTTAGGCGGCGGCTACGAGCAGTACTTC. Protein sequence: CASSLGGGYEQYF.

The rearrangement uses TRBV9 and TRBJ1-6; 7 bases fit TRBD1. Germline V gives CDR1 SGDLS, CDR2 YYNGEE. CDR3 length: 15 residues. After removal of 0 bases from V and 6 bases from J, the junction contained 3 bases not matched to a gene. This CDR3 is CASSVEDRSNSPLHF. The CDR3 DNA is TGTGCCAGCAGCGTAGAGGACAGGAGTAATTCACCCCTCCACTTT.

This rearrangement joins TRBV27 to TRBJ2-7; TRBD2 is a possible D gene (5 bases). Germline CDR1 reads MNHEY; CDR2 reads SMNVEV (reference sequence). Trimming removed 4 bases at V and 0 bases at J, with 13 bases between. There are 15 residues in the CDR3. This CDR3 is CASSYLPGSSYEQYF. The CDR3 nucleotides read TGTGCCAGCAGTTACCTCCCGGGGAGCTCCTACGAGCAGTACTTC.

The chain uses TRBV29-1 and TRBJ2-3; a weak D match, TRBD1 (6 bases). Looked up from germline, CDR1 is SQVTM and CDR2 is ANQGSEA. V was clipped by 7 bases and J by 6 bases, with 23 bases between them. The CDR3 contains 15 residues. The CDR3 DNA follows: TGCAGCGCTCCCCCACACAGGGTTGGATCCGATACGCAGTATTTT. The encoded protein is CSAPPHRVGSDTQYF.

The chain employs TRBV6-4 and TRBJ2-3; the D is unclear. V shed 0 bases and J shed 2 bases, with 6 bases lying between them. Per the germline V gene, CDR1 is MRHNA and CDR2 is SNTAGT. There are 14 residues in the CDR3. CDR3 loop: CASSDSYDTDTQYF. CDR3 DNA sequence: TGTGCCAGCAGTGACTCCTATGACACAGATACGCAGTATTTT.

This clone has only one observation. The chain links TRBV9 to TRBJ1-1, with D maybe TRBD1 (5 bases). Germline assignment: CDR1 SGDLS and CDR2 YYNGEE. CDR3 size: 12 residues. Trimming shortened V by 3 bases and J by 6 bases, and 9 bases separated the two germline ends. The DNA of the CDR3 is TGTGCCAGCAGCGCCCAGGGCCCTGAAGCTTTCTTT. Its protein product is CASSAQGPEAFF.

The genes are TRBV15 and TRBJ1-1; no clear D. Germline V lookup: CDR1 LNHNV, CDR2 YYDKDF (reference sequence). The CDR3 length is 15 residues. Trimming left V 3 bases short and J 5 bases short, with 16 bases between. CDR3 residues: CATSSSGSTGTEAFF. The DNA for the CDR3 is TGTGCCACCAGCAGCTCGGGATCCACGGGGACTGAAGCTTTCTTT. The variable domain in full, with the rest retrieved from reference TRBV15 and TRBJ1-1, is DAMVIQNPRYQVTQFGKPVTLSCSQTLNHNVMYWYQQKSSQAPKLLFHYYDKDFNNEADTPDNFQSRRPNTSFCFLDIRSPGLGDTAMYLCATSSSGSTGTEAFFGQGTRLTVV.

The chain uses TRBV2 and TRBJ1-4, with D perhaps matching TRBD1 (5 bases). This CDR3 is built from 15 residues. V was cut by 3 bases and J by 8 bases, with 16 bases left in between. Germline V gene data show CDR1 as SNHLY and CDR2 as FYNNEI. The CDR3, as DNA: TGTGCCAGCAGTGATGGGCAGGGAGGATACGAAAAACTGTTTTTT. Its translation: CASSDGQGGYEKLFF.

The chain combines TRBV9 with TRBJ1-1; possible D gene TRBD1, 6 bases. Trimming pared 0 bases from V and 5 bases from J, leaving 29 bases between. Germline loops: CDR1 SGDLS, CDR2 YYNGEE. The CDR3 is made up of 20 amino acids. The CDR3 DNA reads as TGTGCCAGCAGCGTAGGGGCCCTGGGGACACATAGAACCAAAAGGACTGAAGCTTTCTTT. Protein product: CASSVGALGTHRTKRTEAFF.

The genes are TRBV29-1 and TRBJ2-1, with TRBD1 identical over 10 bases. This CDR3 is 13 amino acids long. The V gene end was trimmed by 7 bases and the J gene end by 9 bases; junction bases not matched to a gene: 9. Germline values: CDR1 SQVTM, CDR2 ANQGSEA. As DNA, the CDR3 is TGCAGCGCAAAAATTGGACAGGGGGGTGAGCAGTTCTTC. Translated, it gives CSAKIGQGGEQFF.

The rearrangement uses TRBV7-6 and TRBJ2-2; possibly TRBD1 or TRBD2 for D (5 bases each). Between the trimmed V and J ends, which lost 5 bases and 6 bases, there was a span of 13 bases. Germline lookup yields CDR1 SGHVS and CDR2 FNYEAQ. This CDR3 spans 14 amino acids. CDR3 sequence (DNA): TGTGCCAGCAGCCCTCAGTGGGGACCCGGGGAGCTGTTTTTT. Its translation is CASSPQWGPGELFF.

This clone was seen only once. The V and J genes are TRBV19 and TRBJ2-2; D unresolved. The CDR3 length is 14 residues. Trimming left V 6 bases short and J 0 bases short, with 8 bases between. Germline V gene data show CDR1 as LNHDA and CDR2 as SQIVND (reference sequence). CDR3 coding DNA: TGTGCCAGTAGGTACGACACGAACACCGGGGAGCTGTTTTTT. Translating it yields CASRYDTNTGELFF.

The V call is TRBV30, the J call TRBJ1-1; 8 bases agree with TRBD1. This CDR3 region has 16 residues. CDR1 is GTSNPN and CDR2 is SVGIG in the germline V gene (reference sequence). Unmatched junction bases numbered 13, after V lost 6 bases and J lost 1 base. The CDR3 reads CACLPRTGTANTEAFF. Written as DNA, the CDR3 is TGTGCCTGTCTGCCAAGGACAGGGACGGCGAACACTGAAGCTTTCTTT.

The rearrangement links TRBV6-5 to TRBJ1-1; no reliable D call. The V end lost 7 bases, the J end lost 6 bases, and 12 bases lay between the germline ends. The CDR3 is 12 residues long. CDR1 is MNHEY and CDR2 is SVGAGI in the germline V gene. The CDR3 region is CASISDSAEAFF. CDR3 DNA sequence: TGTGCCAGCATATCAGACTCGGCTGAAGCTTTCTTT.

This rearrangement joins TRBV25-1 to TRBJ1-4; D is possibly TRBD1 (6 bases). CDR1 MGHDK and CDR2 SYGVNS come from the germline V gene. V shed 6 bases and J shed 10 bases, with 9 bases lying between them. The CDR3 length is 11 residues. The DNA of the CDR3 is TGTGCCAGCAGGTTAGGGGGAAAACTGTTTTTT. Its translation is CASRLGGKLFF.

This clone has more than one count but fewer than ten. The V call is TRBV1, the J call TRBJ2-3; the table's D call, TRBD2, was not checked against the DNA. TRBV1 is a listed pseudogene. There are 15 residues in the CDR3. CDR3 nucleotide sequence: TGCACCAGCAGCCAAGAGCGGGGGTGCACAGATACGCAGTATTTT. Its translation: CTSSQERGCTDTQYF.

This rearrangement joins TRBV24-1 to TRBJ2-7; D not certain. Germline V gene sequence: CDR1 KGHDR, CDR2 SFDVKD. V gave up 3 bases and J gave up 2 bases, with 7 bases separating them. CDR3 length: 13 residues. CDR3 nucleotides: TGTGCCACCAGTGATGGTTATACCTACGAGCAGTACTTC. Its protein is CATSDGYTYEQYF.

This sequence joins TRBV30 and TRBJ2-7; weak D call: TRBD1 (5 bases). The CDR3 extends over 12 amino acids. V was cut by 5 bases and J by 2 bases, with 10 bases left in between. CDR1 GTSNPN and CDR2 SVGIG come from the germline V gene (reference sequence). The CDR3 DNA is TGTGCCTGGGACAGTTCAGCCTACGAGCAGTACTTC. This sequence encodes CAWDSSAYEQYF.

The chain couples TRBV4-2 to TRBJ1-5; a possible D gene is TRBD1 (6 bases). Germline V gene sequence: CDR1 LGHNA, CDR2 YNFKEQ. The CDR3 spans 15 residues. The V end was cut by 0 bases, the J end by 4 bases, with 10 bases between. CDR3 sequence reads: CASSQDEGGNQPQHF. For the CDR3, the DNA is TGTGCCAGCAGCCAAGATGAAGGGGGGAATCAGCCCCAGCATTTT.

V is TRBV5-1 and J is TRBJ2-5; the D gene is possibly TRBD2 (6 bases). V was clipped by 0 bases and J by 3 bases, with 9 bases between them. The CDR3 spans 14 residues. Germline V gene data show CDR1 as SGHRS and CDR2 as YFSETQ. Here the CDR3 DNA reads TGCGCCAGCAGCTTGGTCGGGGGTAAAGAGACCCAGTACTTC. Translating it yields CASSLVGGKETQYF.

The V and J genes are TRBV7-9 and TRBJ1-1; 9 positions agree with TRBD1. V shed 8 bases, J shed 4 bases, and the junction held 14 bases outside the gene matches. The CDR3 covers 16 residues. Germline V gene data show CDR1 as SEHNR and CDR2 as FQNEAQ (reference sequence). CDR3 residues: CASRHSGTGLFTEAFF. CDR3 DNA: TGTGCCAGCCGCCATTCCGGGACAGGGCTATTCACTGAAGCTTTCTTT.

The V call is TRBV28, the J call TRBJ1-1; the D gene is possibly TRBD1 (5 bases). Between the trimmed V and J ends, which lost 6 bases and 0 bases, there was a span of 23 bases. This CDR3 contains 18 residues. CDR1 is MDHEN and CDR2 is SYDVKM in the germline V gene. The CDR3 coding sequence is TGTGCCAGCAGCCCCCCCTTCCTACAGGTAATTATGAACACTGAAGCTTTCTTT. Protein sequence: CASSPPFLQVIMNTEAFF.

The V call is TRBV4-3, the J call TRBJ1-2; tentatively, D is TRBD1 (6 bases). V lost 0 bases to trimming and J lost 3 bases, with 14 bases between them. The CDR3 loop spans 16 amino acids. The germline V gene encodes CDR1 LGHNA and CDR2 YSLEER. The CDR3, as DNA: TGCGCCAGCAGCCAAGATTGGGGGGGCGCACACTATGGCTACACCTTC. Translating gives CASSQDWGGAHYGYTF.